These 7 T cell receptor beta chains were all obtained from the same sample, sequenced in a study of response to subunit inactivated influenza vaccine. In TCRdb, the RT-PCR reads were re-called with MiXCR into one record per CDR3 protein. The data hold 600,000 to 850,000 distinct CDR3 sequences, with about 15% observed a single time. Material: PBMCs from blood, obtained around 15 days before vaccination. The receptors were gathered from a man aged 45 to 65 who received an inactivated influenza vaccine.

This clonotype was seen repeatedly, ten times or more. The rearrangement joins TRBV5-1 to TRBJ1-1, with D unclear. This CDR3 has 14 amino acids. Germline V lookup: CDR1 SGHRS, CDR2 YFSETQ. V was cut by 0 bases and J by 0 bases, with 6 bases left in between. This CDR3 is CASSLVGLNTEAFF. The CDR3 region has the DNA TGCGCCAGCAGCTTGGTGGGCCTGAACACTGAAGCTTTCTTT.

The chain employs TRBV7-2 and TRBJ2-3; D remains unclear. From germline, CDR1 is SGHTA and CDR2 FQGNSA. V dropped 5 bases and J dropped 8 bases, with 14 bases sitting between them. The CDR3 runs to 13 residues. The CDR3 reads CASSPRQKGTQYF. The CDR3 DNA reads TGTGCCAGCAGCCCGCGCCAAAAGGGTACGCAGTATTTT.

This clonotype was counted ten times or more. The chain links TRBV14 to TRBJ2-4; 10 bases agree with TRBD1. The trim removed 3 bases at V and 0 bases at J, leaving 2 bases unmatched. Germline-derived CDR1 and CDR2 are SGHDN and FVKESK. This CDR3 spans 16 amino acids. CDR3: CASSQGQGIAKNIQYF. CDR3 bases: TGTGCCAGCAGCCAGGGACAGGGGATAGCCAAAAACATTCAGTACTTC. The complete variable domain, with remaining parts taken from reference TRBV14 and TRBJ2-4, reads EAGVTQFPSHSVIEKGQTVTLRCDPISGHDNLYWYRRVMGKEIKFLLHFVKESKQDESGMPNNRFLAERTGGTYSTLKVQPAELEDSGVYFCASSQGQGIAKNIQYFGAGTRLSVL.

V and J are TRBV18 and TRBJ2-2; TRBD1 agrees at 7 bases. V lost 5 bases and J lost 7; bases outside the gene matches: 10. CDR1 is KGHSH, CDR2 LQKENI, per germline. The CDR3 totals 15 residues. The CDR3 spells CASSTNQGVDGELFF. The DNA for the CDR3 is TGTGCCAGCTCAACGAACCAGGGGGTCGACGGGGAGCTGTTTTTT.

The CDR3 DNA sequence: TGTGCCAGCAGCCCCAGGGTAGGGGAGACCCAGTACTTC. It encodes CASSPRVGETQYF. This chain joins TRBV7-9 and TRBJ2-5; tentative D call: TRBD1 (5 bases). The V gene lost 5 bases and the J gene lost 5 bases, with 12 bases spanning the gap. The germline V gene encodes CDR1 SEHNR and CDR2 FQNEAQ (reference sequence). The CDR3 extends over 13 amino acids.

V gene TRBV6-2 or TRBV6-3 combines with J gene TRBJ1-2; 8 bases match TRBD1. Germline V gene lookup returns CDR1 MNHEY and CDR2 SVGEGT. The CDR3 totals 14 residues. Trimming took 6 bases from V and 7 from J; bases not matched to a gene: 10. The CDR3 sequence: CASSRRTGLSGYTF. CDR3 nucleotide sequence: TGTGCCAGCAGCCGCCGGACAGGGTTGAGTGGCTACACCTTC.

This clonotype was observed a few times. J is TRBJ2-2 and V is TRBV10-2, with 7 nucleotides matching TRBD2. Trimming cost V 2 bases and J 5 bases; bases outside gene matches: 2. The CDR3 loop spans 14 amino acids. CDR1 WSHSY and CDR2 SAAADI come from the germline V gene. CDR3 sequence: CASSEGLVTGELFF. In DNA form, the CDR3 reads TGCGCCAGCAGTGAGGGACTAGTTACCGGGGAGCTGTTTTTT.